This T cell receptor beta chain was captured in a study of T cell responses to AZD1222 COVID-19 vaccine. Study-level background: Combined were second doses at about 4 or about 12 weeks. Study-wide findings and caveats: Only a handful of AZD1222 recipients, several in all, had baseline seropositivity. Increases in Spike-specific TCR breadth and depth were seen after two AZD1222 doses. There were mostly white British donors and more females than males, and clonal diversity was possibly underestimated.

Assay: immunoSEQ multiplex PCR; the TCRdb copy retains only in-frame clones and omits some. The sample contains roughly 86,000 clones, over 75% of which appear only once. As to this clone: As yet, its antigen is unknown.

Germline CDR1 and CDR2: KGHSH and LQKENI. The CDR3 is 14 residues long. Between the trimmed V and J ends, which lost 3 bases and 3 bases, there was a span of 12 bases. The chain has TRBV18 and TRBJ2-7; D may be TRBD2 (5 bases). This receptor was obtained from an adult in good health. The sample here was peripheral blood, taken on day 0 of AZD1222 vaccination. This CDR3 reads CASSPSNGNYEQYF. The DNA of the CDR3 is TGTGCCAGCTCACCTTCCAACGGGAACTACGAGCAGTACTTC.